The rows below give T cell receptor beta chains drawn from one sample of a study of blood T cells in healthy people across ages. TCRdb analysed the 5' RACE reads with MiXCR anew, one entry per CDR3 protein. Of about 1,800,000 distinct CDR3 sequences in the sample, over 25% were seen once. The sequenced sample was blood. These receptors were collected from a young woman in good health. Each CDR3 is given with its conserved first and last residue. The D gene is left open where the match is weak. Size is stated for part of the rows, as once, few or many counts, or as a class when the clone is expanded.

v_gene: TRBV10-1
j_gene: TRBJ2-3
d_gene: TRBD1
abundance: NA
CDR3aa: CASSEQGGTDTQYF
CDR3nt: TGCGCCAGCAGTGAACAGGGGGGCACAGATACGCAGTATTTT

v_gene: TRBV29-1
j_gene: TRBJ2-1
d_gene: NA
abundance: NA
CDR3aa: CSVVLALEQFF
CDR3nt: TGCAGCGTTGTACTAGCACTTGAGCAGTTCTTC

v_gene: TRBV6-6
j_gene: TRBJ1-6
d_gene: NA
abundance: few
CDR3aa: CASSSRQANSPLHF
CDR3nt: TGTGCCAGCAGTTCCCGACAGGCTAACTCACCCCTCCACTTT

v_gene: TRBV29-1
j_gene: TRBJ2-3
d_gene: NA
abundance: many
CDR3aa: CSVDGGTSADTQYF
CDR3nt: TGCAGCGTTGATGGCGGGACGAGCGCAGATACGCAGTATTTT

v_gene: TRBV12-3/TRBV12-4
j_gene: TRBJ2-2
d_gene: NA
abundance: NA
CDR3aa: CASSFLQGGTGELFF
CDR3nt: TGTGCCAGCAGTTTTTTACAGGGCGGCACCGGGGAGCTGTTTTTT

v_gene: TRBV18
j_gene: TRBJ2-7
d_gene: TRBD1
abundance: NA
CDR3aa: CASSPGTEYERYF
CDR3nt: TGTGCCAGCTCACCCGGGACAGAGTACGAGCGGTACTTC

v_gene: TRBV6-6
j_gene: TRBJ1-5
d_gene: NA
abundance: NA
CDR3aa: CASSSRRQELQPQHF
CDR3nt: TGTGCCAGCAGTTCGAGGCGACAGGAGCTCCAGCCCCAGCATTTT

v_gene: TRBV29-1
j_gene: TRBJ2-1
d_gene: TRBD2
abundance: NA
CDR3aa: CSVEAAGVQGQFF
CDR3nt: TGCAGCGTTGAAGCGGCGGGAGTACAAGGGCAGTTCTTC

v_gene: TRBV29-1
j_gene: TRBJ1-4
d_gene: TRBD1
abundance: NA
CDR3aa: CSVEVTETGGEKLFF
CDR3nt: TGCAGCGTTGAAGTAACTGAAACAGGGGGTGAAAAACTGTTTTTT

v_gene: TRBV18
j_gene: TRBJ1-1
d_gene: TRBD1
abundance: NA
CDR3aa: CASSPPARGQDTEAFF
CDR3nt: TGTGCCAGCTCACCACCGGCCAGGGGGCAAGATACTGAAGCTTTCTTT

v_gene: TRBV7-9
j_gene: TRBJ1-1
d_gene: NA
abundance: few
CDR3aa: CASSPTSGWRAFF
CDR3nt: TGTGCCAGCAGCCCAACATCGGGGTGGCGAGCTTTCTTT

v_gene: TRBV5-6
j_gene: TRBJ2-5
d_gene: TRBD2
abundance: many
CDR3aa: CASSPGLAVRETQYF
CDR3nt: TGTGCCAGCAGCCCCGGACTAGCGGTACGAGAGACCCAGTACTTC

v_gene: TRBV20-1
j_gene: TRBJ2-3
d_gene: TRBD2
abundance: once
CDR3aa: CSARDVAGGVGTQYF
CDR3nt: TGCAGTGCTAGAGATGTAGCGGGGGGGGTGGGTACGCAGTATTTT

v_gene: TRBV7-9
j_gene: TRBJ1-6
d_gene: TRBD1
abundance: NA
CDR3aa: CASSFSGGADSPLHF
CDR3nt: TGTGCCAGCAGCTTCTCAGGGGGCGCGGACTCACCCCTCCACTTT

v_gene: TRBV12-3/TRBV12-4
j_gene: TRBJ2-7
d_gene: TRBD1
abundance: NA
CDR3aa: CASSRDRLRDLYEQYF
CDR3nt: TGTGCCAGCAGTCGGGACAGGCTGAGGGACCTATACGAGCAGTACTTC

v_gene: TRBV3-1
j_gene: TRBJ2-1
d_gene: TRBD2
abundance: NA
CDR3aa: CASSQGGLAGHSEQFF
CDR3nt: TGTGCCAGCAGCCAAGGCGGGCTAGCGGGTCACAGTGAGCAGTTCTTC

v_gene: TRBV20-1
j_gene: TRBJ2-1
d_gene: TRBD2
abundance: NA
CDR3aa: CSAGNIAGDSYNEQFF
CDR3nt: TGCAGTGCTGGGAACATAGCGGGAGACTCCTACAATGAGCAGTTCTTC

v_gene: TRBV10-3
j_gene: TRBJ1-1
d_gene: NA
abundance: NA
CDR3aa: CAISDTEAFF
CDR3nt: TGTGCCATCAGTGACACTGAAGCTTTCTTT

v_gene: TRBV20-1
j_gene: TRBJ2-7
d_gene: NA
abundance: NA
CDR3aa: CSATTDSYEQYF
CDR3nt: TGCAGTGCGACGACAGACTCCTACGAGCAGTACTTC

v_gene: TRBV12-3/TRBV12-4
j_gene: TRBJ2-2
d_gene: TRBD2
abundance: NA
CDR3aa: CGIGLAGKGELFF
CDR3nt: TGTGGAATCGGACTAGCGGGAAAAGGGGAGCTGTTTTTT

v_gene: TRBV6-2/TRBV6-3
j_gene: TRBJ2-1
d_gene: TRBD2
abundance: NA
CDR3aa: CASSIAGVRGEQFF
CDR3nt: TGTGCCAGCAGCATAGCGGGAGTGCGAGGTGAGCAGTTCTTC

v_gene: TRBV15
j_gene: TRBJ2-7
d_gene: NA
abundance: many
CDR3aa: CATSRSDGSYEQYF
CDR3nt: TGTGCCACCAGCAGATCGGACGGATCCTACGAGCAGTACTTC

v_gene: TRBV28
j_gene: TRBJ2-5
d_gene: NA
abundance: many
CDR3aa: CASSLGTTVGVKETQYF
CDR3nt: TGTGCCAGCAGTTTGGGGACGACGGTCGGGGTAAAAGAGACCCAGTACTTC

v_gene: TRBV20-1
j_gene: TRBJ2-3
d_gene: NA
abundance: NA
CDR3aa: CSALAPEGATDTQYF
CDR3nt: TGCAGTGCCCTGGCCCCGGAAGGGGCAACAGATACGCAGTATTTT

v_gene: TRBV11-1
j_gene: TRBJ1-1
d_gene: NA
abundance: few
CDR3aa: CASSQMDRTEAFF
CDR3nt: TGTGCCAGCAGCCAAATGGACCGCACTGAAGCTTTCTTT

v_gene: TRBV25-1
j_gene: TRBJ1-6
d_gene: NA
abundance: few
CDR3aa: CASSDRGGGSPLHF
CDR3nt: TGTGCCAGCAGTGATAGGGGGGGAGGTTCACCCCTCCACTTT

v_gene: TRBV7-3
j_gene: TRBJ2-1
d_gene: TRBD2
abundance: NA
CDR3aa: CASSLGETSVGEQFF
CDR3nt: TGTGCCAGCAGCTTGGGGGAAACTAGCGTGGGGGAGCAGTTCTTC

v_gene: TRBV27
j_gene: TRBJ2-7
d_gene: TRBD1
abundance: NA
CDR3aa: CASRKGQEVNYEQYF
CDR3nt: TGTGCCAGCAGAAAAGGACAGGAGGTGAATTACGAGCAGTACTTC

v_gene: TRBV5-6
j_gene: TRBJ2-4
d_gene: TRBD2
abundance: NA
CDR3aa: CASSPLQLAETQKNIQYF
CDR3nt: TGTGCCAGCAGCCCGCTGCAACTAGCGGAAACCCAGAAAAACATTCAGTACTTC

v_gene: TRBV20-1
j_gene: TRBJ1-2
d_gene: TRBD1
abundance: many
CDR3aa: CSASGTANYGYTF
CDR3nt: TGCAGTGCTAGTGGGACAGCTAACTATGGCTACACCTTC

v_gene: TRBV27
j_gene: TRBJ2-7
d_gene: NA
abundance: many
CDR3aa: CANSPLGGLSGVEQYF
CDR3nt: TGTGCCAACAGTCCCCTGGGCGGTCTGTCGGGGGTCGAGCAGTACTTC

v_gene: TRBV5-5
j_gene: TRBJ2-7
d_gene: NA
abundance: few
CDR3aa: CASSPGTYRDEQYF
CDR3nt: TGTGCCAGCAGCCCCGGGACATACCGCGACGAGCAGTACTTC

v_gene: TRBV5-1
j_gene: TRBJ2-5
d_gene: NA
abundance: few
CDR3aa: CASSLGDAGETQYF
CDR3nt: TGCGCCAGCAGCTTGGGGGACGCGGGAGAGACCCAGTACTTC

v_gene: TRBV28
j_gene: TRBJ1-5
d_gene: NA
abundance: few
CDR3aa: CASSARDGRNQPQHF
CDR3nt: TGTGCCAGCAGCGCTAGGGACGGCCGGAATCAGCCCCAGCATTTT

v_gene: TRBV20-1
j_gene: TRBJ2-1
d_gene: TRBD2
abundance: many
CDR3aa: CSARVGIAGYNEQFF
CDR3nt: TGCAGTGCTAGAGTGGGGATAGCGGGCTACAATGAGCAGTTCTTC

v_gene: TRBV29-1
j_gene: TRBJ2-7
d_gene: TRBD2
abundance: many
CDR3aa: CSVKGLAVYEQYF
CDR3nt: TGCAGCGTTAAGGGACTAGCAGTATACGAGCAGTACTTC

v_gene: TRBV11-3
j_gene: TRBJ2-3
d_gene: TRBD2
abundance: NA
CDR3aa: CASSLDSRTSGTDTQYF
CDR3nt: TGTGCCAGCAGCTTAGATTCGCGGACTAGCGGCACAGATACGCAGTATTTT

v_gene: TRBV20-1
j_gene: TRBJ2-4
d_gene: TRBD2
abundance: few
CDR3aa: CSASAGGVNNEQYF
CDR3nt: TGCAGTGCTTCAGCGGGAGGGGTAAACAATGAGCAGTACTTC

v_gene: TRBV7-9
j_gene: TRBJ2-5
d_gene: NA
abundance: NA
CDR3aa: CASSLVGIMMETQYF
CDR3nt: TGTGCCAGCAGCTTAGTTGGCATAATGATGGAGACCCAGTACTTC

v_gene: TRBV20-1
j_gene: TRBJ1-1
d_gene: TRBD1
abundance: many
CDR3aa: CSARYAGQGGNTEAFF
CDR3nt: TGCAGTGCTAGATATGCGGGACAGGGCGGGAACACTGAAGCTTTCTTT

v_gene: TRBV24-1
j_gene: TRBJ2-6
d_gene: TRBD1
abundance: few
CDR3aa: CATSEGTALSGANVLTF
CDR3nt: TGTGCCACCAGTGAGGGGACAGCCCTCTCTGGGGCCAACGTCCTGACTTTC

v_gene: TRBV9
j_gene: TRBJ1-1
d_gene: NA
abundance: few
CDR3aa: CASSVGRVRTEAFF
CDR3nt: TGTGCCAGCAGCGTGGGACGGGTGCGCACTGAAGCTTTCTTT

v_gene: TRBV6-6
j_gene: TRBJ2-3
d_gene: TRBD1
abundance: NA
CDR3aa: CASSYSSRGQVTQYF
CDR3nt: TGTGCCAGCAGTTACTCGAGCAGGGGGCAGGTTACGCAGTATTTT

v_gene: TRBV15
j_gene: TRBJ2-3
d_gene: NA
abundance: NA
CDR3aa: CATSMRGAGDTQYF
CDR3nt: TGTGCCACCAGCATGAGGGGTGCGGGAGATACGCAGTATTTT

v_gene: TRBV29-1
j_gene: TRBJ2-2
d_gene: NA
abundance: few
CDR3aa: CSAAGYTGELFF
CDR3nt: TGCAGCGCCGCGGGTTACACCGGGGAGCTGTTTTTT

v_gene: TRBV6-1
j_gene: TRBJ2-5
d_gene: TRBD2
abundance: NA
CDR3aa: CASRTAGLALNEQYF
CDR3nt: TGTGCCAGCAGGACAGCGGGACTAGCTCTCAATGAGCAGTACTTC

v_gene: TRBV29-1
j_gene: TRBJ1-2
d_gene: NA
abundance: NA
CDR3aa: CSVEDARWARDGGGYTF
CDR3nt: TGCAGCGTTGAAGATGCCCGCTGGGCCCGGGACGGGGGTGGCTACACCTTC

v_gene: TRBV29-1
j_gene: TRBJ1-2
d_gene: TRBD1
abundance: NA
CDR3aa: CSVEVLDREGDDYTF
CDR3nt: TGCAGCGTTGAAGTCCTGGACAGGGAGGGAGACGACTACACCTTC

v_gene: TRBV7-9
j_gene: TRBJ1-2
d_gene: NA
abundance: NA
CDR3aa: CASGLAPGPQGGKGYTF
CDR3nt: TGTGCCAGCGGCTTAGCGCCCGGGCCTCAAGGGGGGAAAGGCTACACCTTC

v_gene: TRBV7-2
j_gene: TRBJ2-3
d_gene: TRBD2
abundance: few
CDR3aa: CASSSPGLADTQYF
CDR3nt: TGTGCCAGCAGCTCGCCGGGACTAGCAGATACGCAGTATTTT

v_gene: TRBV30
j_gene: TRBJ1-4
d_gene: NA
abundance: NA
CDR3aa: CAWSSGAQKRFF
CDR3nt: TGTGCCTGGAGTTCGGGGGCGCAAAAACGGTTTTTT

v_gene: TRBV20-1
j_gene: TRBJ2-5
d_gene: NA
abundance: NA
CDR3aa: CSAAQTSSQETQYF
CDR3nt: TGCAGTGCTGCACAGACTAGTTCCCAAGAGACCCAGTACTTC

v_gene: TRBV4-1
j_gene: TRBJ2-4
d_gene: TRBD2
abundance: few
CDR3aa: CASSQVARGGRSKNIQYF
CDR3nt: TGCGCCAGCAGCCAAGTGGCGCGGGGGGGGCGGTCCAAAAACATTCAGTACTTC

v_gene: TRBV20-1
j_gene: TRBJ2-3
d_gene: NA
abundance: NA
CDR3aa: CSARVLTGLKGGTQYF
CDR3nt: TGCAGTGCTAGAGTCCTGACAGGGTTAAAGGGAGGCACGCAGTATTTT

v_gene: TRBV3-1
j_gene: TRBJ2-3
d_gene: TRBD2
abundance: few
CDR3aa: CASSQDSGSGGTDTQYF
CDR3nt: TGTGCCAGCAGCCAAGATTCCGGTAGCGGGGGCACAGATACGCAGTATTTT

v_gene: TRBV7-9
j_gene: TRBJ1-5
d_gene: NA
abundance: NA
CDR3aa: CASSYAAGVGNQPQHF
CDR3nt: TGTGCCAGCAGCTACGCCGCTGGGGTCGGCAATCAGCCCCAGCATTTT

v_gene: TRBV6-2/TRBV6-3
j_gene: TRBJ1-5
d_gene: NA
abundance: few
CDR3aa: CASRPSQTGPQHF
CDR3nt: TGTGCCAGCAGGCCATCCCAGACAGGGCCCCAGCATTTT

v_gene: TRBV5-6
j_gene: TRBJ2-6
d_gene: TRBD1
abundance: few
CDR3aa: CASSYRGSGANVRTF
CDR3nt: TGTGCCAGCAGCTACAGGGGCTCTGGGGCCAACGTCCGGACTTTC

v_gene: TRBV6-1
j_gene: TRBJ1-2
d_gene: NA
abundance: NA
CDR3aa: CASWGGGQTPSQDGYTF
CDR3nt: TGTGCCAGCTGGGGAGGGGGGCAAACCCCCTCCCAGGATGGCTACACCTTC